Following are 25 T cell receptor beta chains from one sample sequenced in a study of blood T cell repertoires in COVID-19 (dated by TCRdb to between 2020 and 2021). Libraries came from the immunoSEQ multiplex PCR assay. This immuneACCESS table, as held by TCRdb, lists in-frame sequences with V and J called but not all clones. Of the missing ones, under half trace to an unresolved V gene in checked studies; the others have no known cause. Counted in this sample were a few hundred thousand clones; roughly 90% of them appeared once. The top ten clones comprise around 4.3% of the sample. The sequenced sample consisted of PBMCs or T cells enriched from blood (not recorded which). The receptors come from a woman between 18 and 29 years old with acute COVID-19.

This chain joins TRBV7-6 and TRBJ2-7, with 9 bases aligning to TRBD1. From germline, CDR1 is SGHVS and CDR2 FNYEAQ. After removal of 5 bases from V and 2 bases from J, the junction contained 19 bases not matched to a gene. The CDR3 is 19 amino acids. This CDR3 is CASSPGPGQGPGTPYEQYF. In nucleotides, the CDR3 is TGTGCCAGCAGCCCCGGTCCGGGACAGGGCCCCGGGACCCCCTACGAGCAGTACTTC. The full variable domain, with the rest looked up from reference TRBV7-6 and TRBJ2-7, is GAGVSQSPRYKVTKRGQDVALRCDPISGHVSLYWYRQALGQGPEFLTYFNYEAQQDKSGLPNDRFSAERPEGSISTLTIQRTEQRDSAMYRCASSPGPGQGPGTPYEQYFGPGTRLTVT.

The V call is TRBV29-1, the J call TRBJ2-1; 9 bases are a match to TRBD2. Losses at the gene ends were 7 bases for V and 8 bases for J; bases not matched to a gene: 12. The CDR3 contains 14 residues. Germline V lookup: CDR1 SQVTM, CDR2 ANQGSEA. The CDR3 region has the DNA TGCAGCGGAAGAACAGCGGGAGGTTGGGATGAGCAGTTCTTC. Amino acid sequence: CSGRTAGGWDEQFF.

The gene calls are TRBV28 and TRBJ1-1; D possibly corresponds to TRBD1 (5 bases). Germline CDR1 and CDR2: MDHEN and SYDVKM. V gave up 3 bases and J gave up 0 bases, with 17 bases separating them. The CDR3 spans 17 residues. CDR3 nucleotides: TGTGCCAGCAGTTTTACCCCCCACCAGGGATTGAACACTGAAGCTTTCTTT. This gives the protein CASSFTPHQGLNTEAFF.

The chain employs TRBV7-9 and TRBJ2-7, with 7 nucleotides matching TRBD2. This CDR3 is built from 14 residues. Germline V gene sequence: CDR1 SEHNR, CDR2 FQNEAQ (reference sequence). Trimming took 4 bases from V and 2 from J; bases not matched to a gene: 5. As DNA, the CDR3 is TGTGCCAGCAGCTATAATAGCGGGCCCTACGAGCAGTACTTC. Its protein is CASSYNSGPYEQYF.

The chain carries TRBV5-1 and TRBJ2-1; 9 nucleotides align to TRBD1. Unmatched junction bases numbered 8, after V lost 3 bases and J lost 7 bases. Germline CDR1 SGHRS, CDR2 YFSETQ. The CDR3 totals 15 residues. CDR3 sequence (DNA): TGCGCCAGCAGCTCCAGGACAGGGGACAGGAATGAGCAGTTCTTC. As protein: CASSSRTGDRNEQFF. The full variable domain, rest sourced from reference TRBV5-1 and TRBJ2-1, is KAGVTQTPRYLIKTRGQQVTLSCSPISGHRSVSWYQQTPGQGLQFLFEYFSETQRNKGNFPGRFSGRQFSNSRSEMNVSTLELGDSALYLCASSSRTGDRNEQFFGPGTRLTVL.

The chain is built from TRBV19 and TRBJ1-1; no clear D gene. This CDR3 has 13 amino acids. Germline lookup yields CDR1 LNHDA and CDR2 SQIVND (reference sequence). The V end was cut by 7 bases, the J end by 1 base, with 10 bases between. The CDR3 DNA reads TGTGCCAGTACGGAGGCAGCGAACACTGAAGCTTTCTTT. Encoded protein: CASTEAANTEAFF.

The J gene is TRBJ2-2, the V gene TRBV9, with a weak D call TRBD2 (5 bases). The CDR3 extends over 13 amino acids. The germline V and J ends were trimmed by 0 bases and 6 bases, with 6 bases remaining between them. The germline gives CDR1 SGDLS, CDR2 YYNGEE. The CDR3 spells CASSVGGPGELFF. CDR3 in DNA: TGTGCCAGCAGCGTAGGAGGGCCCGGGGAGCTGTTTTTT.

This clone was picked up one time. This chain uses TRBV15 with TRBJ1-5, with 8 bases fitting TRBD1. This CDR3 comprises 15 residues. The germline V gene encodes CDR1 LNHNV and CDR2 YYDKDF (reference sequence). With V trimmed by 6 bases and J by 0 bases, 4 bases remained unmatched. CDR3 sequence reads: CATRDRGNSNQPQHF. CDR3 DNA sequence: TGTGCCACCAGAGACAGGGGAAATAGCAATCAGCCCCAGCATTTT.

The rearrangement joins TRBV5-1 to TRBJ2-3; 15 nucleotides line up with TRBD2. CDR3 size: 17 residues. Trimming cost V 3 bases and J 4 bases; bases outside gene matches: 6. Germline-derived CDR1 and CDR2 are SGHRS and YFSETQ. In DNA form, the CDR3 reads TGCGCCAGCAGCTCCCGGACTAGCGGGAGGGCCTCAGATACGCAGTATTTT. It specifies CASSSRTSGRASDTQYF. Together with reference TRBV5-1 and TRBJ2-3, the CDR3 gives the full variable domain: KAGVTQTPRYLIKTRGQQVTLSCSPISGHRSVSWYQQTPGQGLQFLFEYFSETQRNKGNFPGRFSGRQFSNSRSEMNVSTLELGDSALYLCASSSRTSGRASDTQYFGPGTRLTVL.

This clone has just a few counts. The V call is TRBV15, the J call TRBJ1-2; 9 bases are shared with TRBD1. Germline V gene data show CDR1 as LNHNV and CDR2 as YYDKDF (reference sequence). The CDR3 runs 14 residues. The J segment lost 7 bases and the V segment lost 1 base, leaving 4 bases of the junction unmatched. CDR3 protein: CATSRVQGARGYTF. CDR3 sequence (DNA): TGTGCCACCAGCAGAGTACAGGGGGCGCGTGGCTACACCTTC.

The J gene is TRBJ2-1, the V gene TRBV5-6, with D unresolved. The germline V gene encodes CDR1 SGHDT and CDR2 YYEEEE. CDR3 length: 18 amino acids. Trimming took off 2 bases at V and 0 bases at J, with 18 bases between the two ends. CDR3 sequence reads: CASSLPWSVVSSYNEQFF. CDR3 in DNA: TGTGCCAGCAGCTTACCGTGGAGCGTAGTGAGCTCCTACAATGAGCAGTTCTTC.

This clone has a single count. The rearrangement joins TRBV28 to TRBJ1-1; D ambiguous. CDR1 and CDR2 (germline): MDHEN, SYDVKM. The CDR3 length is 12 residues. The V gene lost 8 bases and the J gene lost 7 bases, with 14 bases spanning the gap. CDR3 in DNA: TGTGCCAGCGGGGTGGCGGGAATTGAAGCTTTCTTT. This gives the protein CASGVAGIEAFF.

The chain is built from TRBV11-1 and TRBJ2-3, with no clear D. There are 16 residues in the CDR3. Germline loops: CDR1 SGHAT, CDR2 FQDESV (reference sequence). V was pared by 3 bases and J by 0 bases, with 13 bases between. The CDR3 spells CASSFLRGRSTDTQYF. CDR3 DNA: TGTGCCAGCAGCTTCCTCCGAGGAAGGAGCACAGATACGCAGTATTTT.

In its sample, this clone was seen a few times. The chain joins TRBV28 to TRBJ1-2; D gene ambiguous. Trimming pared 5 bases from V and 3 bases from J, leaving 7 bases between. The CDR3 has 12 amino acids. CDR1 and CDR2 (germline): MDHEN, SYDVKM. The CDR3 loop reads CASSVADYGYTF. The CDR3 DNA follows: TGTGCCAGCAGTGTGGCGGACTATGGCTACACCTTC.

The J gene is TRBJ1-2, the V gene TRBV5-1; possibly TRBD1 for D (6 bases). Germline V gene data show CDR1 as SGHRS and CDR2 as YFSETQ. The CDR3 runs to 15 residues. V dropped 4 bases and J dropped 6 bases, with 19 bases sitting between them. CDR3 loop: CASSLGGAGANGYTF. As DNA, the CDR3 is TGCGCCAGCAGCCTGGGTGGTGCGGGGGCTAATGGCTACACCTTC.

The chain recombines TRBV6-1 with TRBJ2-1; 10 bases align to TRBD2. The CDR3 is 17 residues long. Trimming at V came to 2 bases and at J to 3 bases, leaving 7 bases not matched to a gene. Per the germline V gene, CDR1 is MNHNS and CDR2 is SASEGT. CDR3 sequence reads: CASSEPSLAGHYNEQFF. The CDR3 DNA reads TGTGCCAGCAGTGAACCGTCACTAGCGGGGCACTACAATGAGCAGTTCTTC.

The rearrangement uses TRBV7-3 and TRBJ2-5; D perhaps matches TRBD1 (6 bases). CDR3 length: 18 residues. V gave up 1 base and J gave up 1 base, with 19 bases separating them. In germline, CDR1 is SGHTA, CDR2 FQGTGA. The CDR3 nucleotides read TGTGCCAGCAGCTTAAGACCAGGGGACGCCTGGGGCCAAGAGACCCAGTACTTC. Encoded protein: CASSLRPGDAWGQETQYF.

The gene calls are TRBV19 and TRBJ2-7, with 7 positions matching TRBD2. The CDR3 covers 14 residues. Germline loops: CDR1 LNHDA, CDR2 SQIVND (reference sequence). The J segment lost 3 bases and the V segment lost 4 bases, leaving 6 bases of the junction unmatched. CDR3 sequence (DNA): TGTGCCAGTAGTAGCCAGCGGGATAGCTACGAGCAGTACTTC. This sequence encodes CASSSQRDSYEQYF.

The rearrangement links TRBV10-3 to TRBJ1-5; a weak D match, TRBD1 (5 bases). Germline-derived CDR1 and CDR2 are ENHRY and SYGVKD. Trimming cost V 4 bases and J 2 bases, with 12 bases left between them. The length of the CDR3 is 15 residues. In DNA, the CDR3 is TGTGCCATCAGTGTCGGGGGGACGGGCAATCAGCCCCAGCATTTT. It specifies CAISVGGTGNQPQHF.

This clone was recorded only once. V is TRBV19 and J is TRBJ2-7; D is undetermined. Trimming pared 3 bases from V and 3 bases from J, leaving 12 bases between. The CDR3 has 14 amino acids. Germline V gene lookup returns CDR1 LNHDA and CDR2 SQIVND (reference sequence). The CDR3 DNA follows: TGTGCCAGTAGTATTGGCTTAACCATCTACGAGCAGTACTTC. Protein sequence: CASSIGLTIYEQYF.

For the CDR3, the DNA is TGTGCCAGTAGCCCGACAGGGGCCAATTCACCCCTCCACTTT. Amino acids: CASSPTGANSPLHF. V gene TRBV19 combines with J gene TRBJ1-6; 8 nucleotides line up with TRBD1. The CDR3 is made up of 14 amino acids. Germline lookup yields CDR1 LNHDA and CDR2 SQIVND (reference sequence). V lost 6 bases to trimming and J lost 7 bases; unmatched junction nucleotides: 5.

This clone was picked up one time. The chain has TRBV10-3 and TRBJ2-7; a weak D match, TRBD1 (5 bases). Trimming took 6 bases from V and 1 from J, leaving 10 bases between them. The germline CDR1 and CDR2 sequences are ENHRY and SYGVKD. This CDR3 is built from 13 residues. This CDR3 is CAISSDTSYEQYF. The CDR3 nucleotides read TGTGCCATCAGCTCGGACACTTCCTACGAGCAGTACTTC.

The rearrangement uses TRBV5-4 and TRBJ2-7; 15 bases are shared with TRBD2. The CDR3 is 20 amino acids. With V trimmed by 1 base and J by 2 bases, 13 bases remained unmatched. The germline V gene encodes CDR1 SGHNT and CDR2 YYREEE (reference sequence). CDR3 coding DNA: TGTGCCAGCAGCTTGTGGGGCGGACTAGCGGGAGGGCCAAAGGCCTACGAGCAGTACTTC. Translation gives CASSLWGGLAGGPKAYEQYF. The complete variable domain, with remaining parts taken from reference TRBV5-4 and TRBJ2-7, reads ETGVTQSPTHLIKTRGQQVTLRCSSQSGHNTVSWYQQALGQGPQFIFQYYREEENGRGNFPPRFSGLQFPNYSSELNVNALELDDSALYLCASSLWGGLAGGPKAYEQYFGPGTRLTVT.

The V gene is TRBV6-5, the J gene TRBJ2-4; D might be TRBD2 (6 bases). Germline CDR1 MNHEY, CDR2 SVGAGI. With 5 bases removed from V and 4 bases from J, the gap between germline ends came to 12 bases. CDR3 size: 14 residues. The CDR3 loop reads CASSPGSSKNIQYF. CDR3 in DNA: TGTGCCAGCAGTCCCGGGAGTTCAAAAAACATTCAGTACTTC.

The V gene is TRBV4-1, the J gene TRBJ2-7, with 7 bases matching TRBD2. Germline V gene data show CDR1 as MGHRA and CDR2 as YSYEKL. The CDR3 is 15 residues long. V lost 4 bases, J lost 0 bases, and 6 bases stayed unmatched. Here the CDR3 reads CASSPLGTNSYEQYF. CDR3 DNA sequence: TGCGCCAGCAGCCCCTTGGGGACTAACTCCTACGAGCAGTACTTC.